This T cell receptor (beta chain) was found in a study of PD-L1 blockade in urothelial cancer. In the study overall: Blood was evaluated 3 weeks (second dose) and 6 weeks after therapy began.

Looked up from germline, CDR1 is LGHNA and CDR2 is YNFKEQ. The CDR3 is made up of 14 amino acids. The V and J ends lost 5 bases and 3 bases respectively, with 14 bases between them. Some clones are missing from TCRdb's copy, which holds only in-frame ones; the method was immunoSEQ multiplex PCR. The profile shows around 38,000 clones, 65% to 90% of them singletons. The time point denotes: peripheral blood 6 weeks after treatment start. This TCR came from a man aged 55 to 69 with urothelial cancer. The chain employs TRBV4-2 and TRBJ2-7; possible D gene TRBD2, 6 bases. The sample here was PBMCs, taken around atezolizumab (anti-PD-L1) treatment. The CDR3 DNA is TGTGCCAGCAGCTTGGCGGGGCTGATCTACGAGCAGTACTTC. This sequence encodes CASSLAGLIYEQYF.